Listed below are T cell receptor beta chains from one sample, sequenced in a study of regulatory T cells in long-lasting Graves disease. In TCRdb, the multiplex PCR reads were re-called with MiXCR into one record per CDR3 protein. The table has 400,000 or so distinct CDR3 sequences, 23% seen once; the top ten hold around 26%. The source was peripheral blood mononuclear cells (PBMCs), collected when the disease was refractory, from a patient treated with antithyroid drugs. All receptors derive from a female donor with Graves disease. Each CDR3 is given with its conserved first and last residue. Each record gives: clone size, V gene, J gene, D gene, CDR3 DNA, CDR3 protein. A D gene is named only where the DNA matches it firmly. Some rows have no size entry. The others give once, few or many, or a class for an expanded clone.

abundance: -; v_gene: TRBV19; j_gene: TRBJ1-4; d_gene: -; CDR3nt: TGTGCCAGTAGTATGGGGGCAGGCCGATTCGAAACTAATGAAAAACTGTTTTTT; CDR3aa: CASSMGAGRFETNEKLFF
abundance: many; v_gene: TRBV6-1; j_gene: TRBJ1-2; d_gene: -; CDR3nt: TGTGCCAGCAGTGAGGGCAGGGGCAACTATGGCTACACCTTC; CDR3aa: CASSEGRGNYGYTF
abundance: many; v_gene: TRBV6-5; j_gene: TRBJ1-5; d_gene: -; CDR3nt: TGTGCCAGCAGTTACGGGTCACCGTTCGGGCGCAATCAGCCCCAGCATTTT; CDR3aa: CASSYGSPFGRNQPQHF
abundance: few; v_gene: TRBV6-5; j_gene: TRBJ1-1; d_gene: -; CDR3nt: TGTGCCAGCAGTTACGACTTCAGAGCCCCCAGAGCTTTCTTT; CDR3aa: CASSYDFRAPRAFF
abundance: -; v_gene: TRBV12-3/TRBV12-4; j_gene: TRBJ2-7; d_gene: -; CDR3nt: TGTGCCAGCAGTTTATGGGGACTGGGGTCCTACGAGCAGTACTTC; CDR3aa: CASSLWGLGSYEQYF
abundance: many; v_gene: TRBV3-1; j_gene: TRBJ2-5; d_gene: -; CDR3nt: TGTGCCAGCAGCCAAGATTCAGGTCCTACGAACCAGTACTTC; CDR3aa: CASSQDSGPTNQYF
abundance: many; v_gene: TRBV12-3/TRBV12-4; j_gene: TRBJ2-7; d_gene: -; CDR3nt: TGTGCCAGCAGTTTAGCGCAGGAAGGAACCTACGAGCAGTACTTC; CDR3aa: CASSLAQEGTYEQYF
abundance: -; v_gene: TRBV5-1; j_gene: TRBJ2-2; d_gene: TRBD2; CDR3nt: TGCGCCAGCGGCTTTAGCGGGGTCAGCACCGGGGAGCTGTTTTTT; CDR3aa: CASGFSGVSTGELFF
abundance: few; v_gene: TRBV18; j_gene: TRBJ1-5; d_gene: -; CDR3nt: TGTGCCAGCTCACCATCTGGTGCGGGGGATCAGCCCCAGCATTTT; CDR3aa: CASSPSGAGDQPQHF
abundance: few; v_gene: TRBV3-1; j_gene: TRBJ1-4; d_gene: TRBD1; CDR3nt: TGTGCCAGCAGCCAAGATCGCGGGACAGGGAATGAAAAACTGTTTTTT; CDR3aa: CASSQDRGTGNEKLFF
abundance: many; v_gene: TRBV6-1; j_gene: TRBJ2-5; d_gene: TRBD1; CDR3nt: TGTGCCAGCAGGAAACAAGGGACAGCCCAAGAGACCCAGTACTTC; CDR3aa: CASRKQGTAQETQYF
abundance: many; v_gene: TRBV6-1; j_gene: TRBJ1-4; d_gene: -; CDR3nt: TGTGCCAGCACCTTAAGGGGGGCGGGCGAAAAACTGTTTTTT; CDR3aa: CASTLRGAGEKLFF
abundance: -; v_gene: TRBV6-1; j_gene: TRBJ2-5; d_gene: TRBD1; CDR3nt: TGTGCCAGCATTAACGCGGATGGGACAGCGAAAGAGACCCAGTACTTC; CDR3aa: CASINADGTAKETQYF
abundance: many; v_gene: TRBV29-1; j_gene: TRBJ1-1; d_gene: -; CDR3nt: TGCAGCGTTGAGATGGGGGCAATGAACACTGAAGCTTTCTTT; CDR3aa: CSVEMGAMNTEAFF
abundance: few; v_gene: TRBV20-1; j_gene: TRBJ2-7; d_gene: TRBD2; CDR3nt: TGCAGTGCTAGGGGGAGGGCCGAGTACGAGCAGTACTTC; CDR3aa: CSARGRAEYEQYF
abundance: -; v_gene: TRBV2; j_gene: TRBJ2-7; d_gene: TRBD2; CDR3nt: TGTGCCAGCAGTGAATCTAGCGGGAGGAGTAATAACGAGCAGTACTTC; CDR3aa: CASSESSGRSNNEQYF
abundance: -; v_gene: TRBV15; j_gene: TRBJ2-2; d_gene: TRBD1; CDR3nt: TGTGCCACCAGCATGGACAGGGGGATAGCCGGGGAGCTGTTTTTT; CDR3aa: CATSMDRGIAGELFF
abundance: -; v_gene: TRBV27; j_gene: TRBJ1-5; d_gene: -; CDR3nt: TGTGCCGGCAGTTTCAGGTCCGGGGGCGGCCGTTATAGCAATCAGCCCCAGCATTTT; CDR3aa: CAGSFRSGGGRYSNQPQHF
abundance: few; v_gene: TRBV30; j_gene: TRBJ2-5; d_gene: TRBD1; CDR3nt: TGTGCCTGGAGTAGTTACCTCCGGGACAGAGGAGAGACCCAGTACTTC; CDR3aa: CAWSSYLRDRGETQYF
abundance: once; v_gene: TRBV6-1; j_gene: TRBJ2-7; d_gene: TRBD1; CDR3nt: TGTGCCAGCAGAAGACAGGGGGCCTTTTTTGGGAGCGAGCAGTACTTC; CDR3aa: CASRRQGAFFGSEQYF
abundance: -; v_gene: TRBV28; j_gene: TRBJ1-3; d_gene: -; CDR3nt: TGTGCCAGCAGTGATAACAGGGTCAGCTCTGGAAACACCATATATTTT; CDR3aa: CASSDNRVSSGNTIYF
abundance: few; v_gene: TRBV18; j_gene: TRBJ1-4; d_gene: -; CDR3nt: TGTGCCAGCTCACCCCCTTCGCGTGAAAAACTGTTTTTT; CDR3aa: CASSPPSREKLFF
abundance: many; v_gene: TRBV12-3/TRBV12-4; j_gene: TRBJ1-6; d_gene: TRBD1; CDR3nt: TGTGCCAGCAGTGGGACAGGAGTATCACCCCTCCACTTT; CDR3aa: CASSGTGVSPLHF
abundance: -; v_gene: TRBV15; j_gene: TRBJ2-2; d_gene: TRBD1; CDR3nt: TGTGCCAGCAGCGTAGCGACAGGGCACACCGGGGAGCTGTTTTTT; CDR3aa: CASSVATGHTGELFF
abundance: many; v_gene: TRBV20-1; j_gene: TRBJ2-7; d_gene: -; CDR3nt: TGCAGTGCTAGAGATATCGACTACGAGCAGTACTTC; CDR3aa: CSARDIDYEQYF